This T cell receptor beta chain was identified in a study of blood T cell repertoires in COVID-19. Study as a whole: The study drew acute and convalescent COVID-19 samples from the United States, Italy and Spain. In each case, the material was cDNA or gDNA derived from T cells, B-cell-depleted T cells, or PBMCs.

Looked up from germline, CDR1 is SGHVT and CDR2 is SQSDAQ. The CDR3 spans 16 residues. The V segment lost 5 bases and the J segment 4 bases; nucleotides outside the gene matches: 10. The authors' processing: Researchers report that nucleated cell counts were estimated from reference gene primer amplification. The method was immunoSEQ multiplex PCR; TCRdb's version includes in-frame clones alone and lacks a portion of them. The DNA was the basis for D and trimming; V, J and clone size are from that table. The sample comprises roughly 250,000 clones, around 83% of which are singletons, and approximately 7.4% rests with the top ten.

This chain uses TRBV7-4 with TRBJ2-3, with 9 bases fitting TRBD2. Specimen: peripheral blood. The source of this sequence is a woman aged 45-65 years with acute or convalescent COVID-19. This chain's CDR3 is CASSVLSGGPADTQYF. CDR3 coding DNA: TGTGCCAGCAGCGTTCTTAGCGGGGGCCCCGCAGATACGCAGTATTTT.